Listed here are 27 T cell receptor beta chains from one sample, sequenced in a study of cytomegalovirus exposure and HLA in healthy donors. Primers: 60 Vbeta forward and 13 Jbeta reverse. Generated by immunoSEQ multiplex PCR, the TCRdb table keeps only in-frame clones and is missing some. The sample's table shows about 160,000 clones. Sequencing input: PBMCs. These receptors were collected from a woman aged 55-70 years in good health and CMV-seronegative.

This rearrangement joins TRBV11-2 to TRBJ2-3; TRBD2 might be the D (6 bases). Between the trimmed V and J ends, which lost 5 bases and 4 bases, there was a span of 10 bases. The CDR3 sequence is 13 residues long. Germline CDR1 and CDR2: SGHAT and FQNNGV. The CDR3 DNA reads TGTGCCAGCAGCCCCGGGGGAGCAGATACGCAGTATTTT. It encodes CASSPGGADTQYF.

The V and J genes are TRBV4-2 and TRBJ2-2, with 9 bases matching TRBD2. V gave up 4 bases and J gave up 5 bases; unmatched junction bases: 8. The CDR3 spans 16 residues. Per the germline V gene, CDR1 is LGHNA and CDR2 is YNFKEQ. CDR3 residues: CASSLAGGRRTGELFF. CDR3 nucleotide sequence: TGTGCCAGCAGCCTTGCGGGGGGGCGTCGGACCGGGGAGCTGTTTTTT.

The genes are TRBV19 and TRBJ2-3; 9 nucleotides align to TRBD2. The CDR3 length is 14 residues. Trimming took 5 bases from V and 9 from J; bases not matched to a gene: 9. Per the germline V gene, CDR1 is LNHDA and CDR2 is SQIVND (reference sequence). CDR3 nucleotide sequence: TGTGCCAGTAGTTGGGGACTAGCTGCCGGCACGCAGTATTTT. This codes for CASSWGLAAGTQYF.

The chain uses TRBV4-3 and TRBJ2-1, with D perhaps matching TRBD2 (7 bases). The CDR3 consists of 16 residues. From germline, CDR1 is LGHNA and CDR2 YSLEER. The V end was cut by 4 bases, the J end by 8 bases, with 21 bases between. CDR3 residues: CASSLIGGGPGHEQFF. CDR3 DNA: TGCGCCAGCAGCCTAATAGGGGGGGGGCCAGGGCATGAGCAGTTCTTC.

The V call is TRBV14, the J call TRBJ2-7; 8 bases map to TRBD1. The germline gives CDR1 SGHDN, CDR2 FVKESK. The length of the CDR3 is 16 residues. The junction had 16 bases not matched to a gene; V was cut back by 4 bases and J by 8 bases. For the CDR3, the DNA is TGTGCCAGCAGCCCATGGGACAGGACCAACCTAAAGAAGCAGTACTTC. The encoded protein is CASSPWDRTNLKKQYF. Drawing the rest from reference TRBV14 and TRBJ2-7, the complete variable domain is EAGVTQFPSHSVIEKGQTVTLRCDPISGHDNLYWYRRVMGKEIKFLLHFVKESKQDESGMPNNRFLAERTGGTYSTLKVQPAELEDSGVYFCASSPWDRTNLKKQYFGPGTRLTVT.

This chain uses TRBV10-3 with TRBJ2-7; TRBD1 matches 7 bases. This CDR3 region has 13 residues. V shed 8 bases, J shed 5 bases, and the junction held 9 bases outside the gene matches. The germline V gene has CDR1 ENHRY and CDR2 SYGVKD. The CDR3 DNA reads as TGTGCCATCCGAACAGGGGATTGGGACGAGCAGTACTTC. It codes for CAIRTGDWDEQYF.

The chain combines TRBV25-1 with TRBJ1-1, with D possibly matching TRBD1 (6 bases). Trimming stripped 2 bases from V and 4 bases from J, with 17 bases between. The CDR3 loop spans 16 amino acids. Germline CDR1 is MGHDK and CDR2 is SYGVNS. The CDR3 sequence is CASSEIGGRESTEAFF. CDR3 nucleotides: TGTGCCAGCAGTGAAATCGGGGGGCGGGAGAGCACTGAAGCTTTCTTT. The full variable domain, with the rest looked up from reference TRBV25-1 and TRBJ1-1, is EADIYQTPRYLVIGTGKKITLECSQTMGHDKMYWYQQDPGMELHLIHYSYGVNSTEKGDLSSESTVSRIRTEHFPLTLESARPSHTSQYLCASSEIGGRESTEAFFGQGTRLTVV.

The V call is TRBV2, the J call TRBJ2-3; D gene ambiguous. CDR1 is SNHLY, CDR2 FYNNEI, per germline. The CDR3 length is 12 residues. Trimming pared 4 bases from V and 6 bases from J, leaving 8 bases between. CDR3 coding DNA: TGTGCCAGCAGTGCTTCCCGGGATACGCAGTATTTT. Protein product: CASSASRDTQYF.

The V call is TRBV6-1, the J call TRBJ1-5; D possibly corresponds to TRBD1 (6 bases). CDR1 and CDR2 (germline): MNHNS, SASEGT. V was cut by 4 bases and J by 2 bases, with 21 bases left in between. This CDR3 comprises 18 residues. CDR3 sequence (DNA): TGTGCCAGCAGTGGGAAGACGAGAGGGACATATGGCAATCAGCCCCAGCATTTT. Residues: CASSGKTRGTYGNQPQHF.

The chain employs TRBV5-8 and TRBJ2-7; a weak D match, TRBD1 (5 bases). V lost 0 bases and J lost 1, with 14 bases in between. The CDR3 contains 16 residues. Germline CDR1 is SGHTS and CDR2 is YDEGEE. The CDR3 DNA sequence: TGTGCCAGCAGCTTGGGAAGTGGGGCAGGATCCTACGAGCAGTACTTC. This translates into CASSLGSGAGSYEQYF.

The rearrangement joins TRBV7-2 to TRBJ1-1; D is unclear. Germline V gene sequence: CDR1 SGHTA, CDR2 FQGNSA. The CDR3 contains 15 residues. V was cut by 1 base and J by 0 bases, with 9 bases left in between. CDR3 sequence reads: CASSLDNTLNTEAFF. CDR3 nucleotides: TGTGCCAGCAGCTTAGATAATACATTGAACACTGAAGCTTTCTTT.

This sequence joins TRBV4-2 and TRBJ2-7, with 8 nucleotides matching TRBD1. The CDR3 contains 17 residues. V shed 2 bases and J 4 bases; nucleotides not matched to a gene: 13. The germline CDR1 and CDR2 sequences are LGHNA and YNFKEQ. In DNA form, the CDR3 reads TGTGCCAGCAGCCAACCGGGACGGCGGACAGGGAGTTACGAGCAGTACTTC. This translates into CASSQPGRRTGSYEQYF.

V usage is TRBV7-2 and J usage is TRBJ2-7; TRBD2 matches at 14 bases. The V segment lost 4 bases and the J segment 3 bases; nucleotides outside the gene matches: 11. Germline V gene data show CDR1 as SGHTA and CDR2 as FQGNSA. This CDR3 is 18 amino acids long. CDR3: CASSSGLAGGQGNYEQYF. CDR3 nucleotide sequence: TGTGCCAGCAGCTCCGGACTAGCGGGGGGACAAGGCAACTACGAGCAGTACTTC.

The CDR3: CASSYSVGQIDHQPQHF. In nucleotides, the CDR3 is TGTGCCAGCAGCTACTCAGTGGGCCAAATAGACCATCAGCCCCAGCATTTT. V and J are TRBV7-7 and TRBJ1-5; D is unresolved. This CDR3 has 17 amino acids. Germline V gene sequence: CDR1 SSHAT, CDR2 FNYEAQ (reference sequence). Trimming took 4 bases from V and 5 from J, leaving 21 bases between them.

V is TRBV6-5 and J is TRBJ2-5; 7 bases fit TRBD2. The closer fit of TRBJ2-7 to the DNA end suggests the J call may be wrong. The CDR3 loop spans 16 amino acids. Per germline, CDR1 MNHEY and CDR2 SVGAGI. The CDR3 loop is CASSYVGGGSSYEQYF. The CDR3 nucleotides are TGTGCCAGCAGTTACGTCGGGGGAGGGAGCTCCTACGAGCAGTACTTC.

J is TRBJ2-3 and V is TRBV7-3; D is perhaps TRBD1 (6 bases). Trimming removed 2 bases at V and 1 base at J, with 10 bases between. From germline, CDR1 is SGHTA and CDR2 FQGTGA. This CDR3 comprises 15 residues. Here the CDR3 reads CASSLGPGGTDTQYF. The CDR3 coding sequence is TGTGCCAGCAGCTTAGGGCCAGGGGGCACAGATACGCAGTATTTT.

Written as DNA, the CDR3 is TGTGCCAGCAGTGAACAGGGGACAAAATACTCCTACGAGCAGTACTTC. Protein: CASSEQGTKYSYEQYF. The gene calls are TRBV6-1 and TRBJ2-5, with D possibly TRBD1 on 6 matching bases. Gene TRBJ2-7 matches the end of the DNA better, so the J call may be wrong. Germline lookup yields CDR1 MNHNS and CDR2 SASEGT. The CDR3 is 16 amino acids.

The genes are TRBV11-3 and TRBJ2-2; no reliable D call. CDR3 size: 12 residues. The germline CDR1 and CDR2 sequences are SGHNT and YENEEA. Trimming pared 5 bases from V and 3 bases from J, leaving 4 bases between. DNA for the CDR3: TGTGCCAGCAGCGAGGACACCGGGGAGCTGTTTTTT. It codes for CASSEDTGELFF.

The V gene is TRBV7-9, the J gene TRBJ1-1, with D perhaps matching TRBD1 (5 bases). CDR3 size: 13 residues. Between the trimmed V and J ends, which lost 1 base and 4 bases, there was a span of 7 bases. CDR1 is SEHNR, CDR2 FQNEAQ, per germline (reference sequence). The CDR3 coding sequence is TGTGCCAGCAGCTTAGGGGGGGGCACTGAAGCTTTCTTT. Its translation is CASSLGGGTEAFF.

The chain recombines TRBV5-1 with TRBJ1-6, with 7 positions matching TRBD1. Germline V gives CDR1 SGHRS, CDR2 YFSETQ. Germline trimming cut 0 bases from V and 7 bases from J; bases unmatched to any gene: 4. The CDR3 totals 15 residues. The CDR3 sequence: CASSLEQGPNSPLHF. DNA of the CDR3: TGCGCCAGCAGCTTGGAACAGGGGCCAAATTCACCCCTCCACTTT.

The chain carries TRBV25-1 and TRBJ1-2; 7 bases map to TRBD1. The CDR3 runs to 15 residues. Germline CDR1 and CDR2: MGHDK and SYGVNS. V gave up 1 base and J gave up 13 bases; unmatched junction bases: 15. CDR3 loop: CASSESTPGQRSCTF. The CDR3 DNA follows: TGTGCCAGCAGTGAATCCACCCCGGGACAGCGATCCTGCACCTTC.

The chain joins TRBV7-8 to TRBJ1-5; 7 bases are shared with TRBD1. Germline assignment: CDR1 SGHVS and CDR2 FQNEAQ. The ends lost 5 bases at V and 4 bases at J; junction bases unmatched: 11. The CDR3 has 16 residues. The CDR3 loop is CASSRARTGLNQPQHF. Written as DNA, the CDR3 is TGTGCCAGCAGCCGTGCTCGGACAGGATTGAATCAGCCCCAGCATTTT.

The J gene is TRBJ2-1, the V gene TRBV2, with a weak D call TRBD2 (5 bases). The CDR3 is 13 amino acids. Germline V gives CDR1 SNHLY, CDR2 FYNNEI. Trimming cost V 8 bases and J 7 bases, with 15 bases left between them. CDR3 loop: CASGWTFRNEQFF. For the CDR3, the DNA is TGTGCCAGCGGGTGGACTTTTCGGAATGAGCAGTTCTTC.

CDR3 loop: CSVGKRGAYNEQFF. CDR3 sequence (DNA): TGCAGCGTTGGGAAGCGGGGGGCCTACAATGAGCAGTTCTTC. The rearrangement uses TRBV29-1 and TRBJ2-1; TRBD2 matches at 9 bases. The length of the CDR3 is 14 residues. The V and J ends lost 4 bases and 2 bases, in that order; junction bases with no gene match: 3. Germline CDR1 is SQVTM and CDR2 is ANQGSEA.

V gene TRBV19 combines with J gene TRBJ2-1; TRBD2 aligns across 9 bases. The CDR3 has 15 residues. Germline values: CDR1 LNHDA, CDR2 SQIVND (reference sequence). After removal of 0 bases from V and 9 bases from J, the junction contained 6 bases not matched to a gene. The DNA of the CDR3 is TGTGCCAGTAGTATAGATGGCGGGAGGGGGGTTGAGCAGTTCTTC. This encodes CASSIDGGRGVEQFF. Looking up the rest from reference TRBV19 and TRBJ2-1 gives the full variable domain: DGGITQSPKYLFRKEGQNVTLSCEQNLNHDAMYWYRQDPGQGLRLIYYSQIVNDFQKGDIAEGYSVSREKKESFPLTVTSAQKNPTAFYLCASSIDGGRGVEQFFGPGTRLTVL.

V gene TRBV11-2 combines with J gene TRBJ1-5; D is undetermined. Germline V lookup: CDR1 SGHAT, CDR2 FQNNGV. The CDR3 is 14 residues long. V dropped 5 bases and J dropped 0 bases, with 8 bases sitting between them. The CDR3 DNA is TGTGCCAGCAGCCTCTCAGGTAGCAATCAGCCCCAGCATTTT. Amino acids: CASSLSGSNQPQHF.

The V call is TRBV12-5, the J call TRBJ2-5; tentatively, D is TRBD2 (5 bases). CDR1 and CDR2 (germline): LGHNT, FRNRAP. The CDR3 covers 15 residues. The V and J ends lost 0 bases and 4 bases respectively, with 12 bases between them. The CDR3 bases are TGTGCTAGTGGTTTGGTCACCCCACGGGGAGAGACCCAGTACTTC. Its protein product is CASGLVTPRGETQYF.